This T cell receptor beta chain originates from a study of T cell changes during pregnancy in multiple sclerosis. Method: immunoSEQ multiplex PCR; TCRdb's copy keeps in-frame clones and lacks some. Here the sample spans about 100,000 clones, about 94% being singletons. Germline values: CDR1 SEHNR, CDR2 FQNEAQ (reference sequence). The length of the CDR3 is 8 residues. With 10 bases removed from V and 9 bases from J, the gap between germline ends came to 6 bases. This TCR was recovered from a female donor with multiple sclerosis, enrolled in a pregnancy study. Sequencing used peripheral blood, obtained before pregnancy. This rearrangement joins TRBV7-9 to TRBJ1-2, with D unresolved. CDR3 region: CAIQSYTF. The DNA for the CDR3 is TGTGCCATCCAGAGCTACACCTTC.